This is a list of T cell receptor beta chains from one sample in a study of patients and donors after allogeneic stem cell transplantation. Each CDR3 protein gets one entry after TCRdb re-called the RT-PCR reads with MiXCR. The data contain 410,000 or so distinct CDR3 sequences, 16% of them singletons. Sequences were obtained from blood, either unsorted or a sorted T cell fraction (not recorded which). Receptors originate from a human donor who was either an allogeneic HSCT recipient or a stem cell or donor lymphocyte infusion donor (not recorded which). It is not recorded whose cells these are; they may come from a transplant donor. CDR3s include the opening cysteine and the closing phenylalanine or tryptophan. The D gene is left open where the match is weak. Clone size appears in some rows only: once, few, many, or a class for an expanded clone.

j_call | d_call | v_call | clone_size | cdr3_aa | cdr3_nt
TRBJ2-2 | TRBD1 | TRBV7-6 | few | CASSLARGPYTGELFF | TGTGCCAGCAGCTTAGCGAGGGGGCCCTACACCGGGGAGCTGTTTTTT
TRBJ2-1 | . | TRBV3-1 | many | CASSHSATAPYNEQFF | TGTGCCAGCAGTCATAGCGCCACAGCTCCCTACAATGAGCAGTTCTTC
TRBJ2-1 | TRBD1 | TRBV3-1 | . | CASSLGQGARVFGSYNEQFF | TGTGCCAGCAGCCTAGGACAGGGGGCAAGAGTTTTTGGCTCCTACAATGAGCAGTTCTTC
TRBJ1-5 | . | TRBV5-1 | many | CASSLMGNNQPQHF | TGCGCCAGCAGCTTGATGGGAAACAATCAGCCCCAGCATTTT
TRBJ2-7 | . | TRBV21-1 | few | CASSCQPGALLEQYF | TGTGCCAGCAGCTGCCAACCGGGGGCCCTCCTCGAGCAGTACTTC
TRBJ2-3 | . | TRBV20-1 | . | CSARWVGNKYTDTQYF | TGCAGTGCTAGATGGGTGGGAAACAAGTACACAGATACGCAGTATTTT
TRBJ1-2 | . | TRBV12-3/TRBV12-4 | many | CASSFGGIYGYTF | TGTGCCAGCAGTTTTGGGGGGATCTATGGCTACACCTTC
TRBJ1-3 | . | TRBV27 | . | CASSQGWSGNTIYF | TGTGCCAGCAGTCAAGGGTGGTCTGGAAACACCATATATTTT
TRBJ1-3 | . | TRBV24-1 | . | CATSDRRGEENTIYF | TGTGCCACCAGTGACCGCAGGGGAGAGGAAAACACCATATATTTT
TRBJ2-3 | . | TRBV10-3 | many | CAITSLATDTQYF | TGTGCCATCACGTCCCTGGCCACAGATACGCAGTATTTT
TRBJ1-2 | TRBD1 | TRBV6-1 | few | CASSPNLQGGNYGYTF | TGTGCCAGCAGTCCTAATCTACAGGGGGGTAACTATGGCTACACCTTC
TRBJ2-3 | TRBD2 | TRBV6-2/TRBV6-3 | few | CASSYSKGTSGDMDTQYF | TGTGCCAGCAGTTACTCAAAAGGGACTAGCGGGGACATGGATACGCAGTATTTT
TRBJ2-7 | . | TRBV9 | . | CASSPPDGPHYEQYF | TGTGCCAGCAGCCCCCCGGACGGACCTCATTACGAGCAGTACTTC
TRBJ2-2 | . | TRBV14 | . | CASSQVSVATQNTGELFF | TGTGCCAGCAGCCAAGTTAGCGTTGCGACCCAGAACACCGGGGAGCTGTTTTTT
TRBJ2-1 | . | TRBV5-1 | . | CASSLYVPHEQFF | TGCGCCAGCAGCCTTTACGTTCCCCATGAGCAGTTCTTC
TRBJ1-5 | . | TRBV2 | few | CASSDARTGNQPQHF | TGTGCCAGCAGTGACGCACGGACGGGCAATCAGCCCCAGCATTTT
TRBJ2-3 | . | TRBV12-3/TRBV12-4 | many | CASSPKGPRAGTQYF | TGTGCCAGCAGTCCAAAGGGACCAAGGGCGGGGACGCAGTATTTT
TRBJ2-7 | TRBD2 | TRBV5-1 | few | CASSLDEREVTYEQYF | TGCGCCAGCAGCTTGGACGAGCGGGAGGTAACCTACGAGCAGTACTTC
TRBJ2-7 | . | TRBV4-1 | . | CASSTYRVSDEQYF | TGCGCCAGCAGCACCTACAGGGTAAGCGACGAGCAGTACTTC
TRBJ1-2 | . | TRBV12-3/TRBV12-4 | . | CASSFWRAKTYGYTF | TGTGCCAGCAGTTTTTGGAGGGCGAAGACTTATGGCTACACCTTC
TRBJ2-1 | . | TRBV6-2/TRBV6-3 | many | CASSYSRPYTSNEQFF | TGTGCCAGCAGTTACTCGAGGCCCTACACAAGCAATGAGCAGTTCTTC
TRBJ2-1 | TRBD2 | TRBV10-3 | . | CAISAPSGGYNEQFF | TGTGCCATCAGTGCCCCTAGCGGGGGTTACAATGAGCAGTTCTTC
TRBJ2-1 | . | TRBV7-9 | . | CASSYESSGNEQFF | TGTGCCAGCAGCTATGAGTCGTCGGGCAATGAGCAGTTCTTC
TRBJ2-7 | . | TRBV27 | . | CASSLLKRDRNSYEQYF | TGTGCCAGCAGTTTATTGAAGCGGGACAGGAATTCCTACGAGCAGTACTTC
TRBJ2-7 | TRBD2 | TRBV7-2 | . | CASSPGVAGVHEQYF | TGTGCCAGCAGCCCCGGGGTAGCGGGAGTCCACGAGCAGTACTTC
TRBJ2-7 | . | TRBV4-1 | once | CASSQVGKAGYEQYF | TGCGCCAGCAGCCAAGTAGGTAAGGCTGGCTACGAGCAGTACTTC
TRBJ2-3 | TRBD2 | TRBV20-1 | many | CSATLAGGTTDTQYF | TGCAGTGCTACCCTAGCGGGGGGGACCACAGATACGCAGTATTTT
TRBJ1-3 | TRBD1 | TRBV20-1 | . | CSARVLDRGSGNTIYF | TGCAGTGCTAGAGTTTTGGACAGGGGCTCTGGAAACACCATATATTTT
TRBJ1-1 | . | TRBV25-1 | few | CASHPRLSEAFF | TGTGCCAGCCATCCTCGATTGTCTGAAGCTTTCTTT
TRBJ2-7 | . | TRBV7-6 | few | CASSPEAGTRSSYEQYF | TGTGCCAGCAGCCCCGAGGCAGGGACGCGAAGCTCCTACGAGCAGTACTTC
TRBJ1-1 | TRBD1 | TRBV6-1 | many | CASSDRQGANILARSEAFF | TGTGCCAGCAGTGATCGACAGGGGGCAAACATCTTAGCTAGGTCTGAAGCTTTCTTT
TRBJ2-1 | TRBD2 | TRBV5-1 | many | CASSLRSGGDNEQFF | TGCGCCAGCAGCTTGCGTAGCGGGGGGGACAATGAGCAGTTCTTC
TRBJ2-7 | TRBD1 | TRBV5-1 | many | CASSKTGGLSSYEQYF | TGCGCCAGCAGTAAGACAGGGGGGCTTAGCTCCTACGAGCAGTACTTC
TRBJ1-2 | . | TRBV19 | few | CASSRISPSNGYTF | TGTGCCAGTAGTCGGATCTCTCCAAGTAATGGCTACACCTTC
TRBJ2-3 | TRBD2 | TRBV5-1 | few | CASSNTIIGGGARDTQYF | TGCGCCAGCAGCAACACCATTATAGGCGGGGGGGCCCGGGATACGCAGTATTTT
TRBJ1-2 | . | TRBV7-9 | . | CASSLVDSHYGYTF | TGTGCCAGCAGCTTAGTGGACAGCCACTATGGCTACACCTTC
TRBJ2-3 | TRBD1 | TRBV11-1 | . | CASSGRRRSRDRATDTQYF | TGTGCCAGCAGCGGTCGCCGAAGGAGCCGGGACAGGGCGACAGATACGCAGTATTTT
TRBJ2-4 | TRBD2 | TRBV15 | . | CATSRGTSGAGNIQYF | TGTGCCACCAGCAGAGGCACTAGCGGGGCTGGGAACATTCAGTACTTC
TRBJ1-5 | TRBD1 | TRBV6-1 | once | CASAILEQGQPQHF | TGTGCCAGCGCGATACTCGAACAGGGGCAGCCCCAGCATTTT
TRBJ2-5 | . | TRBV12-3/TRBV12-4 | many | CASRLRKGGSGQETQYF | TGTGCCAGCAGACTAAGAAAGGGGGGCAGTGGTCAAGAGACCCAGTACTTC
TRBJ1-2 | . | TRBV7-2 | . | CASSLTLTVSYGYTF | TGTGCCAGCAGCTTAACATTGACAGTCTCCTATGGCTACACCTTC
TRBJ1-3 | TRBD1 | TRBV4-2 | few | CASSQDLRTGGNTIYF | TGTGCCAGCAGCCAAGATCTTAGGACAGGGGGAAACACCATATATTTT
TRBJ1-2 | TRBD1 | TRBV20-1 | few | CSARVRGAGQLDGYTF | TGCAGTGCTAGAGTTCGGGGGGCGGGACAGCTAGATGGCTACACCTTC
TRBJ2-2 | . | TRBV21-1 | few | CASTKGQYTGELFF | TGTGCCAGCACTAAGGGACAGTACACCGGGGAGCTGTTTTTT
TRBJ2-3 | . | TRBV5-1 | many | CASRVGSGSDTQYF | TGCGCCAGCAGGGTCGGGAGCGGGTCAGATACGCAGTATTTT
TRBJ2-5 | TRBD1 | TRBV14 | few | CASSQDLLQGALETQYF | TGTGCCAGCAGCCAAGATCTTTTACAGGGGGCCTTGGAGACCCAGTACTTC
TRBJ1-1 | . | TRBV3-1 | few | CASSQLDRRSPPNTEAFF | TGTGCCAGCAGCCAACTTGACAGGCGCTCGCCCCCTAACACTGAAGCTTTCTTT
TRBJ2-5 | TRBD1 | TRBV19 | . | CASSILTGRRETQYF | TGTGCCAGTAGTATCCTGACAGGGCGGAGGGAGACCCAGTACTTC
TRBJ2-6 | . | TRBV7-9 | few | CASSLSSGVGGANVLTF | TGTGCCAGCAGCTTGTCATCCGGGGTTGGTGGGGCCAACGTCCTGACTTTC
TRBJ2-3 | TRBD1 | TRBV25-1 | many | CASSVTGTGKIDTQYF | TGTGCCAGCAGTGTAACCGGGACAGGGAAGATAGATACGCAGTATTTT
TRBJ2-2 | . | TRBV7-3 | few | CASSSKGSGELFF | TGTGCCAGCAGCTCTAAGGGATCCGGGGAGCTGTTTTTT
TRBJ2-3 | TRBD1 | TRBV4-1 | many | CASSQKQGVSTDTQYF | TGCGCCAGCAGCCAGAAACAGGGGGTGAGCACAGATACGCAGTATTTT
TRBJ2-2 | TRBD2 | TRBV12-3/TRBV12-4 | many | CASISSGGATGELFF | TGTGCCAGCATATCCAGCGGGGGGGCCACCGGGGAGCTGTTTTTT